Listed below are T cell receptor beta chains from one sample, sequenced in a study of T cell responses to AZD1222 COVID-19 vaccine. The assay was immunoSEQ multiplex PCR, and TCRdb's table has in-frame clones only and misses some. The table records about 140,000 clones, over 85% of them present only once. Source: peripheral blood, taken on day 0 of AZD1222 vaccination. These receptors came from an adult in good health. CDR3s include the opening cysteine and the closing phenylalanine or tryptophan. Each record gives: J gene, D gene, V gene, CDR3 protein, CDR3 DNA. A D gene is named only where the DNA matches it firmly.

j_gene: TRBJ2-1
d_gene: TRBD2
v_gene: TRBV11-3
CDR3aa: CASSFGGGRDNEQFF
CDR3nt: TGTGCCAGCAGCTTTGGGGGCGGGAGGGACAATGAGCAGTTCTTC

j_gene: TRBJ2-2
d_gene: TRBD1
v_gene: TRBV2
CDR3aa: CASSIQGAGELFF
CDR3nt: TGTGCCAGCAGTATACAGGGGGCCGGGGAGCTGTTTTTT

j_gene: TRBJ1-4
d_gene: TRBD1
v_gene: TRBV7-9
CDR3aa: CASSLALRTGGDEKLFF
CDR3nt: TGTGCCAGCAGCTTAGCCCTACGGACAGGGGGCGACGAAAAACTGTTTTTT

j_gene: TRBJ1-2
d_gene: NA
v_gene: TRBV30
CDR3aa: CASKAGVYGYTF
CDR3nt: TGTGCCTCCAAGGCGGGAGTCTATGGCTACACCTTC

j_gene: TRBJ2-2
d_gene: NA
v_gene: TRBV11-2
CDR3aa: CASSWIIGGTGELFF
CDR3nt: TGTGCCAGCAGCTGGATAATAGGGGGCACCGGGGAGCTGTTTTTT

j_gene: TRBJ2-3
d_gene: TRBD2
v_gene: TRBV28
CDR3aa: CASTLAGFEDTQYF
CDR3nt: TGTGCCAGCACACTAGCGGGGTTCGAAGATACGCAGTATTTT

j_gene: TRBJ1-4
d_gene: TRBD1
v_gene: TRBV2
CDR3aa: CASSEGRPGGNEKLFF
CDR3nt: TGTGCCAGCAGTGAAGGACGGCCAGGGGGGAATGAAAAACTGTTTTTT

j_gene: TRBJ2-1
d_gene: TRBD2
v_gene: TRBV7-2
CDR3aa: CASSPPAGGFNEQFF
CDR3nt: TGTGCCAGCAGCCCCCCGGCGGGAGGGTTCAATGAGCAGTTCTTC

j_gene: TRBJ1-6
d_gene: TRBD1
v_gene: TRBV7-2
CDR3aa: CASSFRGQMLRTPLHF
CDR3nt: TGTGCCAGCAGCTTTAGGGGACAGATGTTGAGGACACCCCTCCACTTT

j_gene: TRBJ2-7
d_gene: TRBD2
v_gene: TRBV15
CDR3aa: CATSRPELAGFEQYF
CDR3nt: TGTGCCACCAGCAGACCCGAACTAGCGGGGTTCGAGCAGTACTTC

j_gene: TRBJ2-5
d_gene: TRBD1
v_gene: TRBV5-4
CDR3aa: CASSPSDRAGETQYF
CDR3nt: TGTGCCAGCAGCCCCTCGGACAGGGCGGGGGAGACCCAGTACTTC